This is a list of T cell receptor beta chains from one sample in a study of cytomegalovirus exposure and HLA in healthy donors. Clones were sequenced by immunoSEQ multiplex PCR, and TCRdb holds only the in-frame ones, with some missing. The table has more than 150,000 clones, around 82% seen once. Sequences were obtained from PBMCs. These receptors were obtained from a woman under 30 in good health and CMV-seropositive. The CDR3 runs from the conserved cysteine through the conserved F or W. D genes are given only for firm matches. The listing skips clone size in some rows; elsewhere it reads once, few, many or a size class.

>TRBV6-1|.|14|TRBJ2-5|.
TGTGCCAGCAGTCCGACTGGGGCACAAGAGACCCAGTACTTC
CASSPTGAQETQYF
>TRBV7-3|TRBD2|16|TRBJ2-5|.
TGTGCCAGCACCCCGTCGGGCGGGGGTCACCAAGAGACCCAGTACTTC
CASTPSGGGHQETQYF
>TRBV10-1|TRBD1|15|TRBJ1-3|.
TGCGCCAGCCAAAAGGACAGGAGCTCTGGAAACACCATATATTTT
CASQKDRSSGNTIYF
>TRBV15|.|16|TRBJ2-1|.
TGTGCCACCAGCTATTTTCGTTTCGGTGCTAGCGATGAGCAGTTCTTC
CATSYFRFGASDEQFF
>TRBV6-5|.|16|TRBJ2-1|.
TGTGCCAGCAGTTACCTGACAGGCAGGGTAGGCAATGAGCAGTTCTTC
CASSYLTGRVGNEQFF
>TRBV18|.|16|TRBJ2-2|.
TGTGCCAGCTCACTTCGACTTCTGCGGGGCACCGGGGAGCTGTTTTTT
CASSLRLLRGTGELFF
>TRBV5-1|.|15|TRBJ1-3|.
TGCGCCAGCAGCTTGGACGGGGATACTGGAAACACCATATATTTT
CASSLDGDTGNTIYF
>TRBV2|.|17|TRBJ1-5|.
TGTGCCAGCAGTCCCGAGGGACCAGTGGGGGGGCCTCAGCCCCAGCATTTT
CASSPEGPVGGPQPQHF
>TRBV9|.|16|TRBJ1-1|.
TGTGCCAGCAGCGTAGGTCTTTGGCAGGAGGAAACTGAAGCTTTCTTT
CASSVGLWQEETEAFF
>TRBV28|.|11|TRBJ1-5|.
TGTGCCAGCAGAGACAGTCAGCCCCAGCATTTT
CASRDSQPQHF
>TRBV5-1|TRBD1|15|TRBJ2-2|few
TGCGCCAGCAGCCCGGGACAGGCAGACACCGGGGAGCTGTTTTTT
CASSPGQADTGELFF
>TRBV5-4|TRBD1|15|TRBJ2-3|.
TGTGCCAGCAGCCAAGGACAGGGAAGGGCAGATACGCAGTATTTT
CASSQGQGRADTQYF
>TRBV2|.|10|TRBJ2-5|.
TGTGCCTACGGGGAAGAGACCCAGTACTTC
CAYGEETQYF
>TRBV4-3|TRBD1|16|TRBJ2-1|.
TGCGCCAGCAGCAAAGGGGTTCGGACAGGGGGTAATGAGCAGTTCTTC
CASSKGVRTGGNEQFF
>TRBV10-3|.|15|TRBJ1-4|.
TGTGCCATCAGTGAGTCGGCAGGGGCTGGGGAAAAACTGTTTTTT
CAISESAGAGEKLFF
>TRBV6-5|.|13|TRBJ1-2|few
TGTGCCAGCAGTTACGACGGGAACTATGGCTACACCTTC
CASSYDGNYGYTF
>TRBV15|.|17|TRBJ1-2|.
TGTGCCACCAGCAGCATGGGGACTTTTAAGCTTGGCTATGGCTACACCTTC
CATSSMGTFKLGYGYTF
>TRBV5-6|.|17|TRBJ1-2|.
TGTGCCAGCAGCTTGGCCGTTCGGAGAAGAGGGGAGGACGGCTACACCTTC
CASSLAVRRRGEDGYTF
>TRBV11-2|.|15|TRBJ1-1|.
TGTGCCAGCAGCGCCCTACAGGGATTGAACACTGAAGCTTTCTTT
CASSALQGLNTEAFF
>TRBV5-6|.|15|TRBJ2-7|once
TGTGCCAGCAGCTTGGCGGGGGTTAGTACCTCCGAGCAGTACTTC
CASSLAGVSTSEQYF